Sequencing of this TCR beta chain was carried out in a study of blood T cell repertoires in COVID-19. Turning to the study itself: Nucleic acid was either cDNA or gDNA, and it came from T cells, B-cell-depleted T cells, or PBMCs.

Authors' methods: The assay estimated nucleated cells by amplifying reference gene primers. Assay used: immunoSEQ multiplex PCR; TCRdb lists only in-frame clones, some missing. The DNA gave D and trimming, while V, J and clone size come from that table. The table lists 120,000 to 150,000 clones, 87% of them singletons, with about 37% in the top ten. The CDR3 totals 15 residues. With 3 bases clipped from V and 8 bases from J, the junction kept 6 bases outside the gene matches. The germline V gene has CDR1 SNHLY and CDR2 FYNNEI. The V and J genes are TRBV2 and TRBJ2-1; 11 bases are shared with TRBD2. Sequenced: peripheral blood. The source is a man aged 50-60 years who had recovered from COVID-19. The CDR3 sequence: CASSDGSGGADEQFF. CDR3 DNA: TGTGCCAGCAGTGATGGTAGCGGGGGGGCCGATGAGCAGTTCTTC.